These 11 T cell receptor beta chains share one sample of origin, sequenced in a study of blood T cell repertoires in COVID-19. Using immunoSEQ multiplex PCR, the repertoire was profiled, and TCRdb retains in-frame clones only, with some absent. In the table there are about 190,000 clones, more than 70% of which are singletons. Sequenced input: peripheral blood. The origin of the receptors is a woman in her forties who had recovered from COVID-19.

The chain couples TRBV28 to TRBJ2-5, with D maybe TRBD1 (5 bases). CDR3 length equals 12 residues. The germline CDR1 and CDR2 sequences are MDHEN and SYDVKM. The ends were cut back, 8 bases at V and 5 bases at J, with 12 bases in the middle. The CDR3 DNA reads TGTGCCAGCGCCCCCCCAGGGGAGACCCAGTACTTC. Protein product: CASAPPGETQYF.

The rearrangement links TRBV28 to TRBJ1-5, with 8 bases lining up with TRBD1. This CDR3 comprises 15 residues. Unmatched junction bases numbered 1, after V lost 0 bases and J lost 3 bases. Germline-derived CDR1 and CDR2 are MDHEN and SYDVKM. The CDR3 coding sequence is TGTGCCAGCAGTTTATGGGGACAGGTCAATCAGCCCCAGCATTTT. This codes for CASSLWGQVNQPQHF. Full variable domain (missing parts from reference TRBV28 and TRBJ1-5): DVKVTQSSRYLVKRTGEKVFLECVQDMDHENMFWYRQDPGLGLRLIYFSYDVKMKEKGDIPEGYSVSREKKERFSLILESASTNQTSMYLCASSLWGQVNQPQHFGDGTRLSIL.

The chain joins TRBV9 to TRBJ2-6; possible D gene TRBD2, 6 bases. The V and J ends lost 4 bases and 2 bases respectively, with 13 bases between them. The CDR3 is 16 amino acids. Germline V gene lookup returns CDR1 SGDLS and CDR2 YYNGEE. The CDR3 sequence is CASSLVGGAGANVLTF. Written as DNA, the CDR3 is TGTGCCAGCAGCCTGGTGGGGGGAGCTGGGGCCAACGTCCTGACTTTC.

The chain uses TRBV19 and TRBJ1-2, with D tentatively TRBD1 (5 bases). In germline, CDR1 is LNHDA, CDR2 SQIVND (reference sequence). CDR3 length equals 15 residues. Between the trimmed V and J ends, which lost 5 bases and 1 base, there was a span of 14 bases. The CDR3 DNA follows: TGTGCCAGTAGTCCCTATATCGGGGGTAACTATGGCTACACCTTC. Residues: CASSPYIGGNYGYTF.

This chain joins TRBV28 and TRBJ2-3; 11 nucleotides line up with TRBD2. This CDR3 has 16 amino acids. Germline V gives CDR1 MDHEN, CDR2 SYDVKM. The ends lost 5 bases at V and 5 bases at J; junction bases unmatched: 9. The CDR3 reads CASSLAGGIGGDTQYF. Here the CDR3 DNA reads TGTGCCAGCAGTCTAGCGGGAGGTATTGGAGGAGATACGCAGTATTTT. Supplemented by reference TRBV28 and TRBJ2-3, the full variable domain reads DVKVTQSSRYLVKRTGEKVFLECVQDMDHENMFWYRQDPGLGLRLIYFSYDVKMKEKGDIPEGYSVSREKKERFSLILESASTNQTSMYLCASSLAGGIGGDTQYFGPGTRLTVL.

This clone was observed a handful of times. The chain couples TRBV7-2 to TRBJ2-1; D gene ambiguous. CDR3 length: 13 residues. V was trimmed by 4 bases and J by 4 bases, leaving 8 bases between them. CDR1 and CDR2 (germline): SGHTA, FQGNSA. DNA of the CDR3: TGTGCCAGCAGCTCCACCCGGTACAATGAGCAGTTCTTC. Translation: CASSSTRYNEQFF. Full variable domain (remainder filled in from reference TRBV7-2 and TRBJ2-1): GAGVSQSPSNKVTEKGKDVELRCDPISGHTALYWYRQSLGQGLEFLIYFQGNSAPDKSGLPSDRFSAERTGGSVSTLTIQRTQQEDSAVYLCASSSTRYNEQFFGPGTRLTVL.

The rearrangement joins TRBV24-1 to TRBJ2-1, with TRBD2 matching 9 bases. Germline-derived CDR1 and CDR2 are KGHDR and SFDVKD. This CDR3 has 16 residues. V was pared by 1 base and J by 4 bases, with 4 bases of the junction left unmatched. The CDR3: CATSDFGLAPYNEQFF. The CDR3 nucleotides are TGTGCCACCAGTGATTTCGGACTAGCGCCATACAATGAGCAGTTCTTC.

The chain links TRBV6-5 to TRBJ2-1; 8 bases are a match to TRBD2. The germline V gene encodes CDR1 MNHEY and CDR2 SVGAGI. Trimming at V came to 7 bases and at J to 7 bases, leaving 12 bases not matched to a gene. The CDR3 has 15 amino acids. The CDR3 here is CASNPAGVMGNEQFF. CDR3 sequence (DNA): TGTGCCAGCAATCCAGCGGGAGTGATGGGAAATGAGCAGTTCTTC.

The J gene is TRBJ2-1, the V gene TRBV30, with a tentative D call TRBD1 (6 bases). The CDR3 has 18 residues. The V and J ends lost 0 bases and 1 base respectively, with 19 bases between them. The V gene's germline CDR1 is GTSNPN and CDR2 SVGIG (reference sequence). The CDR3 loop is CAWSVSTGSLGSYNEQFF. CDR3 nucleotides: TGTGCCTGGAGTGTTTCGACAGGTTCCCTTGGATCCTACAATGAGCAGTTCTTC.

This chain connects TRBV19 to TRBJ1-6, with 7 bases matching TRBD1. V lost 9 bases to trimming and J lost 10 bases; unmatched junction nucleotides: 9. Germline CDR1 is LNHDA and CDR2 is SQIVND (reference sequence). This CDR3 region has 13 residues. The CDR3 is CARMTGSWSPLHF. In DNA, the CDR3 is TGTGCCAGGATGACAGGGTCCTGGTCACCCCTCCACTTT. Full variable domain (missing parts from reference TRBV19 and TRBJ1-6): DGGITQSPKYLFRKEGQNVTLSCEQNLNHDAMYWYRQDPGQGLRLIYYSQIVNDFQKGDIAEGYSVSREKKESFPLTVTSAQKNPTAFYLCARMTGSWSPLHFGNGTRLTVT.

V gene TRBV28 combines with J gene TRBJ1-2, with a possible D match to TRBD1 (5 bases). With 10 bases removed from V and 8 bases from J, the gap between germline ends came to 32 bases. This CDR3 region has 17 residues. Germline CDR1 and CDR2: MDHEN and SYDVKM. CDR3 DNA sequence: TGTGCCACCTCAACGGGGGGGGAAGCGGGACTCCATGAGGGCTACACCTTC. Translation: CATSTGGEAGLHEGYTF.